These 3 T cell receptor beta chains were all obtained from the same sample, sequenced in a study of blood T cell repertoires in COVID-19. The method was immunoSEQ multiplex PCR; TCRdb's version includes in-frame clones alone and lacks a portion of them. The sample shows approximately 71,000 clones, roughly 80% of them seen only once. The source material was peripheral blood. These receptors were collected from a human donor in a cohort sampled during active COVID-19.

The rearrangement joins TRBV19 to TRBJ1-6; 8 nucleotides line up with TRBD1. V was pared by 8 bases and J by 6 bases, with 6 bases of the junction left unmatched. Germline V gene sequence: CDR1 LNHDA, CDR2 SQIVND (reference sequence). The CDR3 runs to 14 residues. The CDR3 spells CASGKGQGNSPLHF. The DNA of the CDR3 is TGTGCCAGTGGAAAAGGACAGGGTAATTCACCCCTCCACTTT.

The V call is TRBV7-9, the J call TRBJ1-1; D is ambiguous. The CDR3 totals 15 residues. Deletions cut 1 base from V and 0 bases from J, with 9 bases between. Germline V CDR1 and CDR2: SEHNR, FQNEAQ (reference sequence). Written as DNA, the CDR3 is TGTGCCAGCAGCTTAGAGAGGCTTATGAACACTGAAGCTTTCTTT. This translates into CASSLERLMNTEAFF.

A few counts support this clone. The chain carries TRBV6-1 and TRBJ1-2; TRBD1 agrees at 10 bases. The V and J ends lost 2 bases and 4 bases, in that order; junction bases with no gene match: 13. Germline CDR1 reads MNHNS; CDR2 reads SASEGT. The CDR3 sequence is 18 residues long. CDR3 sequence (DNA): TGTGCCAGCAGTGAAATCGGGGACAGGGGCCTCTTGGGCTATGGCTACACCTTC. It encodes CASSEIGDRGLLGYGYTF.